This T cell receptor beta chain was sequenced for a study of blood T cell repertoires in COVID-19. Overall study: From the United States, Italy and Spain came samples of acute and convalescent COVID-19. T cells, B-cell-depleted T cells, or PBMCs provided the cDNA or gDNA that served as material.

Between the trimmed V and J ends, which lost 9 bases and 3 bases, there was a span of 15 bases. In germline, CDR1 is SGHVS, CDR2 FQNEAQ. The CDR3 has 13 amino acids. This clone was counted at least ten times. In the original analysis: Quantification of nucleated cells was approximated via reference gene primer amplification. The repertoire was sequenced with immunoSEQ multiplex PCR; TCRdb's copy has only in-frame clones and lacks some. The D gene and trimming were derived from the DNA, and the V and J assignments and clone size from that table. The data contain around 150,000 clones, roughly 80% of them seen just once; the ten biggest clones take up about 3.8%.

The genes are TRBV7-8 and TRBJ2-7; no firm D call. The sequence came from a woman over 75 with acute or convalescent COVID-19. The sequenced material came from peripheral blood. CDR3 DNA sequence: TGTGCCAGTGGTGGCCGGGTGGGCTACGAGCAGTACTTC. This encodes CASGGRVGYEQYF. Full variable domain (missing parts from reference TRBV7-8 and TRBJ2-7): GAGVSQSPRYKVAKRGQDVALRCDPISGHVSLFWYQQALGQGPEFLTYFQNEAQLDKSGLPSDRFFAERPEGSVSTLKIQRTQQEDSAVYLCASGGRVGYEQYFGPGTRLTVT.